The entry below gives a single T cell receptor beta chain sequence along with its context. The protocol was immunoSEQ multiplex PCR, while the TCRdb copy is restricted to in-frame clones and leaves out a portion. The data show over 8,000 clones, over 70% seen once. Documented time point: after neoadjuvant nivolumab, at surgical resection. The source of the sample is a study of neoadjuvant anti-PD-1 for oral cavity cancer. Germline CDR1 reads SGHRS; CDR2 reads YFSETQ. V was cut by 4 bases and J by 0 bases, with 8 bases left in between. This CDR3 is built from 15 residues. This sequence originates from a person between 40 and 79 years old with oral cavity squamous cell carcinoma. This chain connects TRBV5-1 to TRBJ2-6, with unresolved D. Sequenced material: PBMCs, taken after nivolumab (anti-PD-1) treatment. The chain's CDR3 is CASSQKDSGANVLTF. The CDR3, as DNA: TGCGCCAGCAGCCAGAAGGACTCTGGGGCCAACGTCCTGACTTTC.